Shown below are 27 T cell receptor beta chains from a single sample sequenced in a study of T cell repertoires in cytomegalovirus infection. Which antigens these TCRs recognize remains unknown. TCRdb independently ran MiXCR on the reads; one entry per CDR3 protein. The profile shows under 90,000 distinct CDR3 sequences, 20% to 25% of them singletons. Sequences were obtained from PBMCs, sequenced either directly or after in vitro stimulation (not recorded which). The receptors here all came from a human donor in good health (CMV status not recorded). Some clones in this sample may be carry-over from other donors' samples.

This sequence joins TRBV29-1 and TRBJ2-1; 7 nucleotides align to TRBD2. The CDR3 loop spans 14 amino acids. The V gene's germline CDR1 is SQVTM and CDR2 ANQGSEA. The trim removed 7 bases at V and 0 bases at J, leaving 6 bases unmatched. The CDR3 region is CSARAGTSYNEQFF. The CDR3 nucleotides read TGCAGCGCGAGAGCGGGAACCTCCTACAATGAGCAGTTCTTC.

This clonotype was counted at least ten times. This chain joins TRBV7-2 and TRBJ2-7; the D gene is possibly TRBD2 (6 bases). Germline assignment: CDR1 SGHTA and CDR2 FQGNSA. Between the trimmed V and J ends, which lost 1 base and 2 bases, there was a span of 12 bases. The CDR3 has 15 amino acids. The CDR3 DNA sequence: TGTGCCAGCAGCTTAGTGCCGGGAGAACCCTACGAGCAGTACTTC. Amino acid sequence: CASSLVPGEPYEQYF.

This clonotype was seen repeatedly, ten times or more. The CDR3 reads CAISDRQGAYNEQFF. The CDR3 coding sequence is TGTGCCATCAGTGATCGGCAGGGGGCTTACAATGAGCAGTTCTTC. The chain carries TRBV10-3 and TRBJ2-1; 8 nucleotides match TRBD1. This CDR3 is built from 15 residues. Germline V gene lookup returns CDR1 ENHRY and CDR2 SYGVKD. J gave up 4 bases and V 3 bases, and 5 bases lay outside the gene matches.

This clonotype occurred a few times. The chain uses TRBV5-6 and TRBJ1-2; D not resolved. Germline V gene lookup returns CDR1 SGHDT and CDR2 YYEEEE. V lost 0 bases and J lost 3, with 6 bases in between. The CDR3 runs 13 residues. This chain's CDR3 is CASSLGVDYGYTF. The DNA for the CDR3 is TGTGCCAGCAGCTTGGGGGTGGACTATGGCTACACCTTC.

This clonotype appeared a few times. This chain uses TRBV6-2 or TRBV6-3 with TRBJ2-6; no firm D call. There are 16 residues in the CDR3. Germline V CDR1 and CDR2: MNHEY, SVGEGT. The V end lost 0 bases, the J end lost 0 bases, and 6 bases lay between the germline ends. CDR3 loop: CASSYSFRSGANVLTF. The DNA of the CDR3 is TGTGCCAGCAGTTACTCTTTCCGCTCTGGGGCCAACGTCCTGACTTTC.

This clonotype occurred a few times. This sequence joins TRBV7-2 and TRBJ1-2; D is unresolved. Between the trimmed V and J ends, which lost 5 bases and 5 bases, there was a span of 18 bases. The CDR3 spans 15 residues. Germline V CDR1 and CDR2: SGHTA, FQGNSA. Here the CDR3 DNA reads TGTGCCAGCAGCCTGATGACGCAGCCTTCGTATGGCTACACCTTC. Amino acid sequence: CASSLMTQPSYGYTF.

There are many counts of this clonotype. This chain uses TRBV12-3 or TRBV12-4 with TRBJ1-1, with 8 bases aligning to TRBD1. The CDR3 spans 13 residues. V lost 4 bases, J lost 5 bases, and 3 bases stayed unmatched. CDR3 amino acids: CASSWTGRTEAFF. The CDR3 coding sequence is TGTGCCAGCAGTTGGACAGGGCGGACTGAAGCTTTCTTT.

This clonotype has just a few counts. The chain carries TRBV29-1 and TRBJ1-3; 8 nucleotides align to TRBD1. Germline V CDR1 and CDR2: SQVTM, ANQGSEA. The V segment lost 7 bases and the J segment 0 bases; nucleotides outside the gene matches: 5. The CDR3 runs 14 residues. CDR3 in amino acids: CSASGQVSGNTIYF. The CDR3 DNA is TGCAGCGCATCGGGACAGGTCTCTGGAAACACCATATATTTT. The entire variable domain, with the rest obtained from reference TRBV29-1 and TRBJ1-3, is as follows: SAVISQKPSRDICQRGTSLTIQCQVDSQVTMMFWYRQQPGQSLTLIATANQGSEATYESGFVIDKFPISRPNLTFSTLTVSNMSPEDSSIYLCSASGQVSGNTIYFGEGSWLTVV.

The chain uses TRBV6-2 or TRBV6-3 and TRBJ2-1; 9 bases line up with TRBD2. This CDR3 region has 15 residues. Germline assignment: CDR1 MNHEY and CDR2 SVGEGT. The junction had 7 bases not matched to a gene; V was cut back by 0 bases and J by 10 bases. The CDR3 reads CASSYSTGLAEEQFF. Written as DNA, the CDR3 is TGTGCCAGCAGTTACTCGACGGGACTAGCAGAAGAGCAGTTCTTC.

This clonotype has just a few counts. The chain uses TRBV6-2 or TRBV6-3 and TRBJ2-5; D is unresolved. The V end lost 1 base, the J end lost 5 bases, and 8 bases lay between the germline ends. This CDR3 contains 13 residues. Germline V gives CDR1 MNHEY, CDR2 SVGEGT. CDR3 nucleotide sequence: TGTGCCAGCAGTTACTGGGTTTCCGAGACCCAGTACTTC. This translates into CASSYWVSETQYF.

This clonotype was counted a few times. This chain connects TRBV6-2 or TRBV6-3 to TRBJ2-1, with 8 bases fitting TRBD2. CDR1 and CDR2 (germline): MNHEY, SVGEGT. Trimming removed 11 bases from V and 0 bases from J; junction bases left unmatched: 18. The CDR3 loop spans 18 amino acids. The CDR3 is CAPKGGLAPGCSYNEQFF. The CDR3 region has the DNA TGTGCCCCAAAGGGAGGACTAGCCCCGGGTTGCTCCTACAATGAGCAGTTCTTC.

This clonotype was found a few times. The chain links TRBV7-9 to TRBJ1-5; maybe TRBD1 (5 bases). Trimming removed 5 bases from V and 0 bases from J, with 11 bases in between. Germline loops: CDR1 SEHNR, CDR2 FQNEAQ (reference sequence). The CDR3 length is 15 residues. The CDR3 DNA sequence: TGTGCCAGCAGCCAGACAGTGAATAGCAATCAGCCCCAGCATTTT. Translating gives CASSQTVNSNQPQHF.

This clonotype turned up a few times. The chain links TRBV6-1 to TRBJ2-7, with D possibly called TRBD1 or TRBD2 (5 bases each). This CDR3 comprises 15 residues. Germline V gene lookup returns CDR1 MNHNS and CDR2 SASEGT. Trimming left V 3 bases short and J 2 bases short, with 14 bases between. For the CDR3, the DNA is TGTGCCAGCAGTGATCGATGGGACGGAACCTACGAGCAGTACTTC. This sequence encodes CASSDRWDGTYEQYF.

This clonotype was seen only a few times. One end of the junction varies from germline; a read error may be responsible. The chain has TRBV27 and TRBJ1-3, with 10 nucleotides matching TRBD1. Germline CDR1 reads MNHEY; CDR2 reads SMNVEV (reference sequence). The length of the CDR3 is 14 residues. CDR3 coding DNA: TGTGCCAGCAGAACCGGGACAGGGGCAAACCCCATATATTTT. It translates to CASRTGTGANPIYF.

Written as DNA, the CDR3 is TGTGCCAGCAGTGTACCGGGACAGGGAGACGGAAACACCATATATTTT. It encodes CASSVPGQGDGNTIYF. The J gene is TRBJ1-3, the V gene TRBV28; TRBD1 aligns across 9 bases. After removal of 5 bases from V and 4 bases from J, the junction contained 9 bases not matched to a gene. The germline V gene has CDR1 MDHEN and CDR2 SYDVKM. CDR3 size: 16 residues.

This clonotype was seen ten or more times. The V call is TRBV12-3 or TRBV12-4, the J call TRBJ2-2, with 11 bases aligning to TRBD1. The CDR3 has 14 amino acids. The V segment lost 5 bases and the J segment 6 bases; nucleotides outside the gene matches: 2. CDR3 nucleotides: TGTGCCAGCAGTCGGGGACAGGGGGCCGGGGAGCTGTTTTTT. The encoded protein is CASSRGQGAGELFF.

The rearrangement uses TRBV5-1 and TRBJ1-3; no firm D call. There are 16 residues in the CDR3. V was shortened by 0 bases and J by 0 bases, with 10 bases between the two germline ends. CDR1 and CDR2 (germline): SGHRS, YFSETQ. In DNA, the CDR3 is TGCGCCAGCAGCTTGGATGCTAGCATCTCTGGAAACACCATATATTTT. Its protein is CASSLDASISGNTIYF. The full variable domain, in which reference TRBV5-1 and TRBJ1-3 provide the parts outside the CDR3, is KAGVTQTPRYLIKTRGQQVTLSCSPISGHRSVSWYQQTPGQGLQFLFEYFSETQRNKGNFPGRFSGRQFSNSRSEMNVSTLELGDSALYLCASSLDASISGNTIYFGEGSWLTVV.

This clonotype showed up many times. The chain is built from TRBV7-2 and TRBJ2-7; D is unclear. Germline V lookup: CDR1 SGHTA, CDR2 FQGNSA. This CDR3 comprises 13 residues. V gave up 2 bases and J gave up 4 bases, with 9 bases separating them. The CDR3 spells CASSLYTEYEQYF. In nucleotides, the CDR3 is TGTGCCAGCAGCTTATACACGGAGTACGAGCAGTACTTC.

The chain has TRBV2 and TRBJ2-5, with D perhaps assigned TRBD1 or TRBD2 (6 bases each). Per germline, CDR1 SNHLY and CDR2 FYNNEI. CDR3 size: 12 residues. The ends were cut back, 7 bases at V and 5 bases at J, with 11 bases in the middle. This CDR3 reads CASTTGRETQYF. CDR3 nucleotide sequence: TGTGCCAGCACCACAGGGAGGGAGACCCAGTACTTC.

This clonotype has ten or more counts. The CDR3 sequence: CASSSAGGTDTQYF. As DNA, the CDR3 is TGTGCCAGCAGCTCAGCGGGAGGGACAGATACGCAGTATTTT. V usage is TRBV7-2 and J usage is TRBJ2-3; 10 bases align to TRBD2. The CDR3 extends over 14 amino acids. The germline gives CDR1 SGHTA, CDR2 FQGNSA. V was clipped by 4 bases and J by 3 bases; unmatched bases: 1.

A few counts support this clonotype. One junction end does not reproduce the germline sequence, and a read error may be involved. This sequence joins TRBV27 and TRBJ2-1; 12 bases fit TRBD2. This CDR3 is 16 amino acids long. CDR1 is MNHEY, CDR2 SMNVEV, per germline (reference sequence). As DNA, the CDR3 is TGTGCTGGAAAGAGGACTAGCGGGACTTCCTTCAATGAGCAGTTCTTC. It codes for CAGKRTSGTSFNEQFF.

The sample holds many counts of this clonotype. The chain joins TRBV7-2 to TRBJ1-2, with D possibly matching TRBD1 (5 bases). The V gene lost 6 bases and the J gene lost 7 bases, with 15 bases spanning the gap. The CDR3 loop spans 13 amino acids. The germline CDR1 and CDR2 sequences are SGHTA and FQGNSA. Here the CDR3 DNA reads TGTGCCAGCAGTCAGTCGGGGGTCAGTGGCTACACCTTC. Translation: CASSQSGVSGYTF.

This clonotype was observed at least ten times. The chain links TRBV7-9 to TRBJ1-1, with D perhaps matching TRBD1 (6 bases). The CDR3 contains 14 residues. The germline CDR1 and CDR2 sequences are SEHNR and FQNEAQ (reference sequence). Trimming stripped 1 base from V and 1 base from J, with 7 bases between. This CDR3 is CASSLGTANTEAFF. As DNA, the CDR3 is TGTGCCAGCAGCTTAGGGACAGCGAACACTGAAGCTTTCTTT. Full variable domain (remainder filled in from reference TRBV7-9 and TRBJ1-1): DTGVSQNPRHKITKRGQNVTFRCDPISEHNRLYWYRQTLGQGPEFLTYFQNEAQLEKSRLLSDRFSAERPKGSFSTLEIQRTEQGDSAMYLCASSLGTANTEAFFGQGTRLTVV.

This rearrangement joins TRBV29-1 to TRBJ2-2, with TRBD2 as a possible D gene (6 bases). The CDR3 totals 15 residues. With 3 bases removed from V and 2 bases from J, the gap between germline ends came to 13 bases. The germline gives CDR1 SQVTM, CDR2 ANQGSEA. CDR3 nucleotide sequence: TGCAGCGTTGATTGGGGGAGGATCAACACCGGGGAGCTGTTTTTT. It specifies CSVDWGRINTGELFF.

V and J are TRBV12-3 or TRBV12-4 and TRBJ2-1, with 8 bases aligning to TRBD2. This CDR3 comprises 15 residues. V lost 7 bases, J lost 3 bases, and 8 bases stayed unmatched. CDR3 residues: CASIPLTSGYNEQFF. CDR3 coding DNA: TGTGCCAGCATCCCACTAACTAGCGGCTACAATGAGCAGTTCTTC.

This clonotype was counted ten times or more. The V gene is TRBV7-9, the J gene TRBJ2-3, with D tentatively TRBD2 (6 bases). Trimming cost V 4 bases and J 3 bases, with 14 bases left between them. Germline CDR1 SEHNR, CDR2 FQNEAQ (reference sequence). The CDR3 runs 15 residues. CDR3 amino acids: CASSYGQRGTDTQYF. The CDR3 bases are TGTGCCAGCAGCTACGGACAACGGGGGACAGATACGCAGTATTTT.

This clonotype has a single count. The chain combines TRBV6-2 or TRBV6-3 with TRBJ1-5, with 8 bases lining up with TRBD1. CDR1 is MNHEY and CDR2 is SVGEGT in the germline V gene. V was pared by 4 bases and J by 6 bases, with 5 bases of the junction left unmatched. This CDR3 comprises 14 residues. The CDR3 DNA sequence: TGTGCCAGCAGTTCCCGACAGGGGCGTCAGCCCCAGCATTTT. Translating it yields CASSSRQGRQPQHF.